This TCR beta chain emerged from a study of cytomegalovirus exposure and HLA in healthy donors. Overall study findings and caveats: Rarity marked most TCR sequences, yet some public TCRs occurred in many donors.

The CDR3 sequence is 16 residues long. CDR1 and CDR2 from the germline V gene are SGHDT and YYEEEE. V was pared by 2 bases and J by 2 bases, with 5 bases of the junction left unmatched. This clone has just one count. The antigen is undetermined. Sequenced by immunoSEQ multiplex PCR; TCRdb stores in-frame clones only, minus some. The table lists about 110,000 clones, over 85% of them singletons, with around 1.8% in the top ten. Sample: PBMCs. This TCR was sampled from a woman under 30 in good health and CMV-seronegative. The J gene is TRBJ2-1, the V gene TRBV5-6; 9 bases are shared with TRBD2. CDR3 protein: CASSFRAGGTYNEQFF. The CDR3 nucleotides read TGTGCCAGCAGCTTTCGGGCGGGAGGGACCTACAATGAGCAGTTCTTC.